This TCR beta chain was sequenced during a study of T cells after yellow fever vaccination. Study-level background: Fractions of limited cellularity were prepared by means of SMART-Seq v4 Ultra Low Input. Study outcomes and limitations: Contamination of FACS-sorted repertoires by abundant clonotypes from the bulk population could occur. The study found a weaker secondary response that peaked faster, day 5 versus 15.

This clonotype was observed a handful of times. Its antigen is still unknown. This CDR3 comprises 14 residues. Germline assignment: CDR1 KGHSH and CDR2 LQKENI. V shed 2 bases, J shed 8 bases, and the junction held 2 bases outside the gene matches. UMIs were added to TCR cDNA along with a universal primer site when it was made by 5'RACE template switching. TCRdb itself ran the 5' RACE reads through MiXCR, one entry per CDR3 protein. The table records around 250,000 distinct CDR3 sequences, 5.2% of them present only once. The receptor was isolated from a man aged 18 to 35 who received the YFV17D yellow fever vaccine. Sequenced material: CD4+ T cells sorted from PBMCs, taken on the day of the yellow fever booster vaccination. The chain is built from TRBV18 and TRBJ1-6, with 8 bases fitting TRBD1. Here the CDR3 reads CASSPGTGDSPLHF. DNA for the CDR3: TGTGCCAGCTCACCAGGGACAGGCGATTCACCCCTCCACTTT.